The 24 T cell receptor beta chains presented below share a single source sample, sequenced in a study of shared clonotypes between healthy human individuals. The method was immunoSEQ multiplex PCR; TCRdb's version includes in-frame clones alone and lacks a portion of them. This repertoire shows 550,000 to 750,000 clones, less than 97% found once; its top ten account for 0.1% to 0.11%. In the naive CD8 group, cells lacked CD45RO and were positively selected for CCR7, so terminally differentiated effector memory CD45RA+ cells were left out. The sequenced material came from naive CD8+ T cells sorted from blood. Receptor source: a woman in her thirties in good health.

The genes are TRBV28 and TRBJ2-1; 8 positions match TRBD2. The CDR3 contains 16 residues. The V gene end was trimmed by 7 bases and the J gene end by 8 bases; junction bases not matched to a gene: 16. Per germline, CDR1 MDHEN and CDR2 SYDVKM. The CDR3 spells CASNNPARTSLDEQFF. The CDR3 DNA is TGTGCCAGCAACAACCCCGCCCGGACTAGCCTGGATGAGCAGTTCTTC. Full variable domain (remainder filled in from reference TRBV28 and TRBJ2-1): DVKVTQSSRYLVKRTGEKVFLECVQDMDHENMFWYRQDPGLGLRLIYFSYDVKMKEKGDIPEGYSVSREKKERFSLILESASTNQTSMYLCASNNPARTSLDEQFFGPGTRLTVL.

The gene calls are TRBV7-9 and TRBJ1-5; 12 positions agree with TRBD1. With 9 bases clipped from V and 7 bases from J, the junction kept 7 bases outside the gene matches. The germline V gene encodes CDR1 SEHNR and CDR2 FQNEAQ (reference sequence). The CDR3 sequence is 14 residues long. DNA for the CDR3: TGTGCCAGTGCCGGGACAGGGGGCAGGCAGCCCCAGCATTTT. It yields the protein CASAGTGGRQPQHF.

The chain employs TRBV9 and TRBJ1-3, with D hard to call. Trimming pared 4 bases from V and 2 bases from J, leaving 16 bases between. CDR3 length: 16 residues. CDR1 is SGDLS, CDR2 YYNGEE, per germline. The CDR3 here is CASSSGGLQPGNTIYF. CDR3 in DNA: TGTGCCAGCAGCTCAGGTGGGCTGCAACCTGGAAACACCATATATTTT.

This chain's CDR3 is CASSFSGGTGELFF. CDR3 bases: TGTGCCAGCAGCTTCTCGGGAGGCACCGGGGAGCTGTTTTTT. The rearrangement links TRBV7-8 to TRBJ2-2; 7 bases agree with TRBD2. The V gene's germline CDR1 is SGHVS and CDR2 FQNEAQ. This CDR3 is built from 14 residues. J gave up 4 bases and V 3 bases, and 2 bases lay outside the gene matches.

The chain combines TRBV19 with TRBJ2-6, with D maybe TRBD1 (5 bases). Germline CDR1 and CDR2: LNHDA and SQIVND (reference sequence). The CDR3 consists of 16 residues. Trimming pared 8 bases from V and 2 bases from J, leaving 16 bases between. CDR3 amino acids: CASAGQGAAGANVLTF. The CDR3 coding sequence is TGTGCCAGTGCCGGCCAGGGCGCGGCTGGGGCCAACGTCCTGACTTTC.

The CDR3 DNA reads TGTGCCAGCAGTTCCACAAGACTAGCGGGATCCCAAGAGACCCAGTACTTC. As protein: CASSSTRLAGSQETQYF. The chain links TRBV28 to TRBJ2-5, with TRBD2 matching 11 bases. The junction had 8 bases not matched to a gene; V was cut back by 4 bases and J by 1 base. Germline assignment: CDR1 MDHEN and CDR2 SYDVKM. The CDR3 sequence is 17 residues long.

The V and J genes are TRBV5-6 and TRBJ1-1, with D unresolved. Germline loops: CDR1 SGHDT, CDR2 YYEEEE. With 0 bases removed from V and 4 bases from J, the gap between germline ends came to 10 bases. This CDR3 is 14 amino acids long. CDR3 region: CASSLGMVSTEAFF. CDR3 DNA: TGTGCCAGCAGCTTGGGTATGGTAAGCACTGAAGCTTTCTTT.

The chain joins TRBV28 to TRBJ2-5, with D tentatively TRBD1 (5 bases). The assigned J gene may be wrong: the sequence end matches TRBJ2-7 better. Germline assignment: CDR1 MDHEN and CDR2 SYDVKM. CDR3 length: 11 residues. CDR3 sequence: CASTDTYEQYF. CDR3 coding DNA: TGTGCCAGCACGGACACCTACGAGCAGTACTTC.

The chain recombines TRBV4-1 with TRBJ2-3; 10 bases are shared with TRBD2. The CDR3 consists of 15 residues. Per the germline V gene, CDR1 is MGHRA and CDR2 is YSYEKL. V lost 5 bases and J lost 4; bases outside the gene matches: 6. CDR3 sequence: CASSILAGDADTQYF. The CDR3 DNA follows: TGCGCCAGCAGCATCCTAGCGGGAGATGCAGATACGCAGTATTTT.

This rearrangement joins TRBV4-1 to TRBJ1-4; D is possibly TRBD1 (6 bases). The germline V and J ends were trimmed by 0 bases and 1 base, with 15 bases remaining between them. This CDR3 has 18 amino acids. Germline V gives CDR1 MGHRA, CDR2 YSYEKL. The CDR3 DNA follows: TGCGCCAGCAGCCAAGAGTCGGTCAAGACAGGAACTAATGAAAAACTGTTTTTT. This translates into CASSQESVKTGTNEKLFF.

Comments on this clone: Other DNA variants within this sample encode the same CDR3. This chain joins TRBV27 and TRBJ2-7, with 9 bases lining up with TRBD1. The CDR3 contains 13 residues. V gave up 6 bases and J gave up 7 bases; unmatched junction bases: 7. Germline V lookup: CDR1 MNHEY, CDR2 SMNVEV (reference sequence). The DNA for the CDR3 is TGTGCCAGCAGCCCCGGGACAGGGTATGAGCAGTACTTC. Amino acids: CASSPGTGYEQYF.

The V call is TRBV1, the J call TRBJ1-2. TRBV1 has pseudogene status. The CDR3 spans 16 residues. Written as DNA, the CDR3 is TGCACCAGCAGACCAGGGGAGGAGAGGGCTAACTATGGCTACACCTTC. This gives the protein CTSRPGEERANYGYTF.

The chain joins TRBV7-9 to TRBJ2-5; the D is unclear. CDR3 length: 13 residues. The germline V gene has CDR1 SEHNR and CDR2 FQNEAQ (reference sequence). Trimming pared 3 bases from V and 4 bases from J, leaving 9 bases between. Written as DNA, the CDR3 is TGTGCCAGCAGCTTTGGGGTCGGAGAGACCCAGTACTTC. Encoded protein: CASSFGVGETQYF.

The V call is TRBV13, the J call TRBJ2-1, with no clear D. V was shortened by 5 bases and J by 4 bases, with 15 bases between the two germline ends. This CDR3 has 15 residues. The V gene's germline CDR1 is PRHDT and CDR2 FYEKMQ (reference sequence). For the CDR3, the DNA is TGTGCCAGCAGCCTCCCGTCCTATACGTACAATGAGCAGTTCTTC. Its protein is CASSLPSYTYNEQFF.

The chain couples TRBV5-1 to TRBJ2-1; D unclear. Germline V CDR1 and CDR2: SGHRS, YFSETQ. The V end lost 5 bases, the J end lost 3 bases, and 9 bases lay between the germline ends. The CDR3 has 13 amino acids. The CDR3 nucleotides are TGCGCCAGCAGTGGGCTGGGCTACAATGAGCAGTTCTTC. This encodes CASSGLGYNEQFF.

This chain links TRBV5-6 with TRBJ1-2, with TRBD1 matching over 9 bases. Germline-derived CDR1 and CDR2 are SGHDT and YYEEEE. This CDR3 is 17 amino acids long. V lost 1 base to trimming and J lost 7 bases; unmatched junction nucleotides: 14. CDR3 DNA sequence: TGTGCCAGCAGCTTGTGGGGAACGAGGGACAGGGTTTTTGGCTACACCTTC. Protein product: CASSLWGTRDRVFGYTF. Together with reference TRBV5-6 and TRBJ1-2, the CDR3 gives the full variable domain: DAGVTQSPTHLIKTRGQQVTLRCSPKSGHDTVSWYQQALGQGPQFIFQYYEEEERQRGNFPDRFSGHQFPNYSSELNVNALLLGDSALYLCASSLWGTRDRVFGYTFGSGTRLTVV.

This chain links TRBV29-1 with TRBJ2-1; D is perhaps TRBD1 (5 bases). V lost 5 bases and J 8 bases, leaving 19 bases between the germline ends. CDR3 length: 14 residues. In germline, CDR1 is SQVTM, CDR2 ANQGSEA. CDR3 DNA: TGCAGCGTTTTCCCCCACGCAGGGCCGGATGAGCAGTTCTTC. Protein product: CSVFPHAGPDEQFF.

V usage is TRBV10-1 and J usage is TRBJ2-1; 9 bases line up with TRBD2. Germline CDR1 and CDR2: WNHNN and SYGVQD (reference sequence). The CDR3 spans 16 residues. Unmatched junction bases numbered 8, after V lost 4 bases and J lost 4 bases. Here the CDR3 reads CASSAGTSLSYNEQFF. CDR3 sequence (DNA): TGCGCCAGCAGTGCAGGGACTAGCTTATCTTACAATGAGCAGTTCTTC.

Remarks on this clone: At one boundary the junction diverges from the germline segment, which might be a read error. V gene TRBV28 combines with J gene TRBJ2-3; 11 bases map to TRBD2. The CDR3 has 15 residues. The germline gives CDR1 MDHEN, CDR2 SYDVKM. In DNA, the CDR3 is TGTGCCAGCGGTTTAGGACTAGCGGGCGGGGATACGCAGTATTTT. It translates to CASGLGLAGGDTQYF. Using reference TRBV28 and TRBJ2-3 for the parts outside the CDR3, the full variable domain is DVKVTQSSRYLVKRTGEKVFLECVQDMDHENMFWYRQDPGLGLRLIYFSYDVKMKEKGDIPEGYSVSREKKERFSLILESASTNQTSMYLCASGLGLAGGDTQYFGPGTRLTVL.

The CDR3 nucleotides are TGTGCCAGCAGTTTGGGGGGGGAGGGAGTCACCTACGAGCAGTACTTC. It encodes CASSLGGEGVTYEQYF. The gene calls are TRBV28 and TRBJ2-7; 7 bases match TRBD2. Unmatched junction bases numbered 10, after V lost 3 bases and J lost 2 bases. The CDR3 length is 16 residues. Germline CDR1 reads MDHEN; CDR2 reads SYDVKM.

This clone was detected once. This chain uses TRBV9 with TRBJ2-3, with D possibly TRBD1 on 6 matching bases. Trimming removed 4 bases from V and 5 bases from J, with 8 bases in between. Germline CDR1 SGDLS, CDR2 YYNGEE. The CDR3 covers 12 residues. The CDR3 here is CASSNRVDTQYF. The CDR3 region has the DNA TGTGCCAGCAGCAACAGGGTAGATACGCAGTATTTT.

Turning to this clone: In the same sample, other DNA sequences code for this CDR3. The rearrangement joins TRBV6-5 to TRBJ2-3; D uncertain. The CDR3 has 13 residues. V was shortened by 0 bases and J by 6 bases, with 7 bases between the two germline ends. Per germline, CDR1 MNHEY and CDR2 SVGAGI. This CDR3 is CASSYSNGDTQYF. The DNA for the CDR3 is TGTGCCAGCAGTTACTCGAACGGGGATACGCAGTATTTT.

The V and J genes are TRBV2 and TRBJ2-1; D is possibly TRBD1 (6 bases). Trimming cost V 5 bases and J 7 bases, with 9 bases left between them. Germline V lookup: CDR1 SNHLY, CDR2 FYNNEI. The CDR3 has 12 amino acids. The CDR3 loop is CASSTTGNEQFF. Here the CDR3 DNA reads TGTGCCAGCAGTACTACAGGGAATGAGCAGTTCTTC.

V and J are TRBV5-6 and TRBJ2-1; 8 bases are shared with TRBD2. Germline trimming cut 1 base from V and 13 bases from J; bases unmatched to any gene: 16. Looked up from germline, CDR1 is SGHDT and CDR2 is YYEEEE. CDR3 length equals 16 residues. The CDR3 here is CASSLRASGREGHQFF. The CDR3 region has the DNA TGTGCCAGCAGCTTGAGGGCGTCCGGACGGGAGGGCCACCAGTTCTTC.